One sample yielded the 14 T cell receptor beta chains listed below, sequenced in a study of blood T cell repertoires in COVID-19. The protocol was immunoSEQ multiplex PCR, while the TCRdb copy is restricted to in-frame clones and leaves out a portion. The table has roughly 100,000 clones, 85% to 90% seen once. Sequenced material: peripheral blood. The receptors shown here come from a man aged 50 or older with acute or convalescent COVID-19.

V gene TRBV27 combines with J gene TRBJ2-1; 9 nucleotides line up with TRBD2. The CDR3 consists of 14 residues. Germline CDR1 MNHEY, CDR2 SMNVEV (reference sequence). The V segment lost 3 bases and the J segment 7 bases; nucleotides outside the gene matches: 4. In DNA form, the CDR3 reads TGTGCCAGCAGTTTGGCGGGAGGGTTGAATGAGCAGTTCTTC. Protein: CASSLAGGLNEQFF.

The V and J genes are TRBV7-2 and TRBJ2-1; D is perhaps TRBD2 (5 bases). The CDR3 is 12 residues long. CDR1 and CDR2 from the germline V gene are SGHTA and FQGNSA. Trimming shortened V by 5 bases and J by 10 bases, and 12 bases separated the two germline ends. The CDR3 DNA follows: TGTGCCAGCAGCCCCATGAGGGTGGAGCAGTTCTTC. This encodes CASSPMRVEQFF. The whole variable domain, filled in from reference TRBV7-2 and TRBJ2-1, reads GAGVSQSPSNKVTEKGKDVELRCDPISGHTALYWYRQSLGQGLEFLIYFQGNSAPDKSGLPSDRFSAERTGGSVSTLTIQRTQQEDSAVYLCASSPMRVEQFFGPGTRLTVL.

The table lists this clone with a count of one. The V gene is TRBV7-3, the J gene TRBJ2-1; TRBD2 matches 10 bases. V shed 2 bases and J 9 bases; nucleotides not matched to a gene: 7. This CDR3 spans 15 amino acids. Germline V lookup: CDR1 SGHTA, CDR2 FQGTGA. The CDR3 coding sequence is TGTGCCAGCAGCTTAGCAGCGGGGGGGCAGGTTGAGCAGTTCTTC. Residues: CASSLAAGGQVEQFF. The whole variable domain, filled in from reference TRBV7-3 and TRBJ2-1, reads GAGVSQTPSNKVTEKGKYVELRCDPISGHTALYWYRQSLGQGPEFLIYFQGTGAADDSGLPNDRFFAVRPEGSVSTLKIQRTERGDSAVYLCASSLAAGGQVEQFFGPGTRLTVL.

This clone was detected a few times. The chain combines TRBV5-1 with TRBJ1-1; 7 bases map to TRBD1. There are 13 residues in the CDR3. Losses at the gene ends were 4 bases for V and 7 bases for J; bases not matched to a gene: 7. CDR1 SGHRS and CDR2 YFSETQ come from the germline V gene. The CDR3 loop is CASSRRGQVEAFF. DNA for the CDR3: TGCGCCAGCAGCCGTAGAGGACAGGTTGAAGCTTTCTTT.

V and J are TRBV6-5 and TRBJ2-7; 9 bases match TRBD2. There are 14 residues in the CDR3. Trimming cost V 4 bases and J 2 bases; bases outside gene matches: 3. Germline CDR1 MNHEY, CDR2 SVGAGI. Here the CDR3 reads CASSLAGEPYEQYF. The CDR3 coding sequence is TGTGCCAGCAGTTTAGCGGGGGAGCCCTACGAGCAGTACTTC.

This clone was counted a few times. The chain links TRBV11-2 to TRBJ1-4; D gene ambiguous. V lost 1 base to trimming and J lost 7 bases, with 4 bases between them. The length of the CDR3 is 12 residues. The germline V gene has CDR1 SGHAT and CDR2 FQNNGV. The DNA for the CDR3 is TGTGCCAGCAGCTTAGCGGTTGAAAAACTGTTTTTT. It is translated as CASSLAVEKLFF.

The chain links TRBV6-5 to TRBJ1-2, with 7 nucleotides matching TRBD1. Germline CDR1 reads MNHEY; CDR2 reads SVGAGI. Trimming cost V 7 bases and J 8 bases; bases outside gene matches: 7. This CDR3 region has 12 residues. The CDR3 nucleotides read TGTGCCAGCACCGACAGGGATCGAGGCTACACCTTC. This translates into CASTDRDRGYTF.

The gene calls are TRBV28 and TRBJ1-5, with D unclear. CDR1 MDHEN and CDR2 SYDVKM come from the germline V gene. The CDR3 covers 13 residues. The V end lost 2 bases, the J end lost 7 bases, and 9 bases lay between the germline ends. In DNA, the CDR3 is TGTGCCAGCAGTTTACAAGTGGAGCAGCCCCAGCATTTT. This codes for CASSLQVEQPQHF.

This clone was counted a single time. The chain employs TRBV11-2 and TRBJ2-6, with D uncertain. Deletions cut 5 bases from V and 1 base from J, with 9 bases between. This CDR3 is built from 15 residues. CDR1 and CDR2 from the germline V gene are SGHAT and FQNNGV. CDR3 sequence: CASSPFFSGANVLTF. DNA of the CDR3: TGTGCCAGCAGCCCCTTTTTTTCTGGGGCCAACGTCCTGACTTTC. The entire variable domain, with the rest obtained from reference TRBV11-2 and TRBJ2-6, is as follows: EAGVAQSPRYKIIEKRQSVAFWCNPISGHATLYWYQQILGQGPKLLIQFQNNGVVDDSQLPKDRFSAERLKGVDSTLKIQPAKLEDSAVYLCASSPFFSGANVLTFGAGSRLTVL.

The rearrangement joins TRBV14 to TRBJ2-7, with unresolved D. The CDR3 runs 13 residues. Trimming cost V 3 bases and J 2 bases, with 8 bases left between them. CDR1 is SGHDN, CDR2 FVKESK, per germline. The CDR3 coding sequence is TGTGCCAGCAGCCAGACTGTTCCCTACGAGCAGTACTTC. Protein: CASSQTVPYEQYF.

This clone was seen at least ten times. This chain connects TRBV6-5 to TRBJ2-5; 7 bases fit TRBD1. Germline-derived CDR1 and CDR2 are MNHEY and SVGAGI. The trim removed 4 bases at V and 2 bases at J, leaving 1 base unmatched. The CDR3 runs 13 residues. The CDR3 reads CASSSGQQETQYF. CDR3 nucleotides: TGTGCCAGCAGTTCGGGACAGCAAGAGACCCAGTACTTC.

This chain links TRBV29-1 with TRBJ1-1; perhaps TRBD1 as D (5 bases). Germline V gene lookup returns CDR1 SQVTM and CDR2 ANQGSEA. The V and J ends lost 4 bases and 2 bases respectively, with 11 bases between them. The CDR3 sequence is 13 residues long. CDR3 DNA: TGCAGCGTTGCCGACAGAGCCAACACTGAAGCTTTCTTT. This gives the protein CSVADRANTEAFF.

This clone was observed once. V usage is TRBV24-1 and J usage is TRBJ2-2; perhaps TRBD1 as D (5 bases). Germline V gene lookup returns CDR1 KGHDR and CDR2 SFDVKD. The CDR3 has 17 residues. V lost 3 bases, J lost 1 base, and 14 bases lay in between. Written as DNA, the CDR3 is TGTGCCACCAGTGATCCTAGGGGATTCGGGAACACCGGGGAGCTGTTTTTT. It yields the protein CATSDPRGFGNTGELFF.

This sequence joins TRBV19 and TRBJ1-4, with TRBD1 matching 8 bases. Germline V gene data show CDR1 as LNHDA and CDR2 as SQIVND (reference sequence). J was trimmed by 4 bases and V by 6 bases; bases with no gene match: 10. This CDR3 is 16 amino acids long. This CDR3 reads CASRDSRTGRNEKLFF. The CDR3 DNA reads TGTGCCAGTAGGGATTCTCGGACAGGGCGTAATGAAAAACTGTTTTTT.